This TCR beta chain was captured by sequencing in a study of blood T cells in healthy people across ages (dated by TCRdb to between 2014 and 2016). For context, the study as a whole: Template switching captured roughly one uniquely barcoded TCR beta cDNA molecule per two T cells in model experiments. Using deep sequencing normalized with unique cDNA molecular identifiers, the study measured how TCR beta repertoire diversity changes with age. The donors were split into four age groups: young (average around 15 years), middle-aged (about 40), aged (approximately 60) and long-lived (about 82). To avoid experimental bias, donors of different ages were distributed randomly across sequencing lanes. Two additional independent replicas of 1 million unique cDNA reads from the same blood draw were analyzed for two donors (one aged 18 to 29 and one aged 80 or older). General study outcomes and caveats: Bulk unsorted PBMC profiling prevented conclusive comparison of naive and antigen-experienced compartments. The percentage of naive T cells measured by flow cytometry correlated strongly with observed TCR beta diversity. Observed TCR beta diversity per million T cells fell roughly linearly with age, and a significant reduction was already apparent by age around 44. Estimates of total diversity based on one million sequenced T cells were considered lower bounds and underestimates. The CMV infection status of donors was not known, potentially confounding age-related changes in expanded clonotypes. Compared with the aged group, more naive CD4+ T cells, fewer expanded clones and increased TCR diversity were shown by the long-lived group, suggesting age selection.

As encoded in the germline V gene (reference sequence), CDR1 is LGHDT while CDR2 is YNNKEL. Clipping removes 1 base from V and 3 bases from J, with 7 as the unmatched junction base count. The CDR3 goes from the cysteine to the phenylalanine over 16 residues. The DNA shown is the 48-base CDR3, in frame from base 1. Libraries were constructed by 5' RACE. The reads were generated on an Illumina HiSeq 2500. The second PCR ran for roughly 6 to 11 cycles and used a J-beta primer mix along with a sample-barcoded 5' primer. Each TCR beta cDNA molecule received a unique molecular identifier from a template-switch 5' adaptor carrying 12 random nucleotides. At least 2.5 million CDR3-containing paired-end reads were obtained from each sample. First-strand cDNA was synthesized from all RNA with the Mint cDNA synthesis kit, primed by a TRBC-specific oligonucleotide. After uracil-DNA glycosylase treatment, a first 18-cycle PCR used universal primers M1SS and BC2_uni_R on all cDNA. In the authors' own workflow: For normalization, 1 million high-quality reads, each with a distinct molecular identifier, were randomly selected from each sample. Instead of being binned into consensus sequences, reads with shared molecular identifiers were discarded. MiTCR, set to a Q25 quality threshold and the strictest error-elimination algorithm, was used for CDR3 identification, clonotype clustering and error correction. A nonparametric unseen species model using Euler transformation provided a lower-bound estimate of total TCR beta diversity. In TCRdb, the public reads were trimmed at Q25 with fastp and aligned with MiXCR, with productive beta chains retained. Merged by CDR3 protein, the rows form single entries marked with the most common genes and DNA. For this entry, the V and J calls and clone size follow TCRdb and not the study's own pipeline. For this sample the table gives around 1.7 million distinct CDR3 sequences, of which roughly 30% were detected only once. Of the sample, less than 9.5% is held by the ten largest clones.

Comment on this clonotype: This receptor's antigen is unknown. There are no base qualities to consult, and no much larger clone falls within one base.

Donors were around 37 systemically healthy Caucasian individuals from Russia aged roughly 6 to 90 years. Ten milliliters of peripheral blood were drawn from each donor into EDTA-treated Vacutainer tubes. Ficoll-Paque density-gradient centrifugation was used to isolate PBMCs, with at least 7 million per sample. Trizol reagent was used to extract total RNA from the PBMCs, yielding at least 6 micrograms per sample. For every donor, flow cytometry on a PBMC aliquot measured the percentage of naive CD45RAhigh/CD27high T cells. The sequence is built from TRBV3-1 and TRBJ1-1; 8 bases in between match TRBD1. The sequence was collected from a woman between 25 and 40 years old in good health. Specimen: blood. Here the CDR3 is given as CASSQGTGRRYTEAFF. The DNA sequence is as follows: TGTGCCAGCAGCCAAGGGACAGGGAGGAGGTACACTGAAGCTTTCTTT.